This T cell receptor beta chain came from a study of T cells expressing NK-cell markers. Each CDR3 protein gets one entry in TCRdb, which reprocessed the 5' RACE reads and gives no DNA. The sample data list some 500,000 distinct CDR3 sequences. This clonotype was sampled from a woman aged 45-65 years in good health. The sequenced material came from blood T cells: a sorted CD56 or NKG2C T cell subset, CD4+ or CD8+ T cells, or bulk PBMC T cells (not recorded which).

The CDR3 sequence is CASSSRDKIWTLYF. The chain has TRBV7-9 and TRBJ2-3; TCRdb outputs TRBD1, but without DNA this stays unchecked. The germline gives CDR1 SEHNR, CDR2 FQNEAQ (reference sequence). The length of the CDR3 is 14 residues.